The T cell receptor (beta chain) described here comes from a study of T cell responses to AZD1222 COVID-19 vaccine. Whole-study results and caveats: Only after the peak T cell response were repertoires sampled. At baseline, just 6 or 7 AZD1222 recipients tested seropositive. Spike-specific TCR repertoires showed rising breadth and depth after two AZD1222 doses.

In regard to this clone: Its antigen remains unknown.

V was clipped by 3 bases and J by 10 bases, with 13 bases between them. Germline CDR1 and CDR2: SGHNT and YYREEE (reference sequence). The CDR3 covers 12 residues. Data came from immunoSEQ multiplex PCR; TCRdb stores just in-frame clones and leaves some out. Of 100,000 to 120,000 clones listed, about 95% are singletons. Sample: peripheral blood, taken 28 days after the second AZD1222 dose. The source is an adult who received the AZD1222 COVID-19 vaccine. The J gene is TRBJ1-1, the V gene TRBV5-4; TRBD1 is a possible D gene (5 bases). As DNA, the CDR3 is TGTGCCAGCAGCTGGGACCGGATGGGAGCTTTCTTT. Its protein product is CASSWDRMGAFF.